This is a list of T cell receptor beta chains from one sample in a study of shared clonotypes between healthy human individuals. TCRdb's table, derived via immunoSEQ multiplex PCR, lists solely in-frame clones and lacks some. The profile shows about 1 million clones, about 75% of them singletons. The sequenced sample consisted of memory CD4+ T cells sorted from blood. Receptor source: a young man in good health. CDR3s include the opening cysteine and the closing phenylalanine or tryptophan. The order of the fields is clone size, J gene, D gene, V gene, CDR3 protein, CDR3 DNA. A D gene is named only where the DNA matches it firmly. Clone sizes are given selectively: once, few, many, or a class where the clone is expanded.

. TRBJ1-6 . TRBV6-5 CASSYSGGSSPLHF TGTGCCAGCAGTTACTCAGGGGGGAGTTCACCCCTCCACTTT
. TRBJ2-3 . TRBV5-1 CASSTGQSTDTQYF TGCGCCAGCAGCACAGGACAGAGCACAGATACGCAGTATTTT
once TRBJ1-2 . TRBV28 CASSQQRGGYTF TGTGCCAGCAGCCAACAGCGGGGTGGCTACACCTTC
once TRBJ1-2 . TRBV29-1 CSGGEAGGYTF TGCAGCGGTGGAGAGGCGGGCGGCTACACCTTC
. TRBJ1-2 . TRBV28 CASGTPYDYGYTF TGTGCCAGCGGTACACCTTACGACTATGGCTACACCTTC
. TRBJ2-7 TRBD2 TRBV6-1 CAYGTSGSYEQYF TGTGCCTACGGGACTAGCGGTTCCTACGAGCAGTACTTC
. TRBJ2-2 . TRBV5-1 CASSLRPTGELFF TGCGCCAGCAGCTTACGGCCCACCGGGGAGCTGTTTTTT
. TRBJ2-1 TRBD2 TRBV4-2 CASSHERGGLSSYNEQFF TGTGCCAGCAGCCATGAGCGGGGCGGGTTAAGCTCCTACAATGAGCAGTTCTTC
few TRBJ2-1 . TRBV13 CASSSLLGNYNEQFF TGTGCCAGCAGCTCCCTTTTGGGGAACTACAATGAGCAGTTCTTC
once TRBJ1-2 . TRBV5-4 CASSSEGGRGYTF TGTGCCAGCAGCTCTGAGGGGGGTCGTGGCTACACCTTC
. TRBJ1-1 TRBD1 TRBV30 CAWRPQGGTEAFF TGTGCCTGGAGACCCCAGGGGGGGACTGAAGCTTTCTTT
. TRBJ1-1 . TRBV9 CASSALTTEAFF TGTGCCAGCAGCGCACTAACGACTGAAGCTTTCTTT
. TRBJ1-6 TRBD1 TRBV14 CASSQVRDRGSPLHF TGTGCCAGCAGCCAAGTTAGAGACAGGGGTTCACCCCTCCACTTT
. TRBJ2-3 TRBD2 TRBV5-4 CASSSGLAGDTDTQYF TGTGCCAGCAGCTCGGGACTAGCGGGAGACACAGATACGCAGTATTTT
. TRBJ1-1 . TRBV5-1 CASSYSTPPIEAFF TGCGCCAGCAGCTACTCGACTCCCCCGATTGAAGCTTTCTTT
. TRBJ1-1 . TRBV5-1 CASSFTEWGTEAFF TGCGCCAGCAGCTTCACCGAGTGGGGCACTGAAGCTTTCTTT
. TRBJ2-7 . TRBV7-8 CASSPLISSYEQYF TGTGCCAGCAGCCCATTAATTTCTTCCTACGAGCAGTACTTC